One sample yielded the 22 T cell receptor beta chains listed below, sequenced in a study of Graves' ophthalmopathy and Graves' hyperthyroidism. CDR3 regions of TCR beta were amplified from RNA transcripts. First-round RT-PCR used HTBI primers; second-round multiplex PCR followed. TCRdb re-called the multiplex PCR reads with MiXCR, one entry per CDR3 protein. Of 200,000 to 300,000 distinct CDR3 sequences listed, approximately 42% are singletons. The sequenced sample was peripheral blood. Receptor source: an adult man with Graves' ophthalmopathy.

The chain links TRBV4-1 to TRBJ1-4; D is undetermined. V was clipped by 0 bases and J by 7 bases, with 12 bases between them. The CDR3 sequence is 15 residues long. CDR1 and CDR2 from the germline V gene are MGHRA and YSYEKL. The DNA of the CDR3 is TGCGCCAGCAGCCAAGATCCTGGCAGGCTTGAAAAACTGTTTTTT. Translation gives CASSQDPGRLEKLFF.

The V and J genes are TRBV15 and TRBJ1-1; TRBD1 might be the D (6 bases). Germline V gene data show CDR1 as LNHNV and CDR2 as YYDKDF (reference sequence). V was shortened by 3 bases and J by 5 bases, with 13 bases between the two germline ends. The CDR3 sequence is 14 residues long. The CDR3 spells CATSSRGAVTEAFF. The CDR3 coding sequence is TGTGCCACCAGCAGCCGGGGGGCGGTTACTGAAGCTTTCTTT.

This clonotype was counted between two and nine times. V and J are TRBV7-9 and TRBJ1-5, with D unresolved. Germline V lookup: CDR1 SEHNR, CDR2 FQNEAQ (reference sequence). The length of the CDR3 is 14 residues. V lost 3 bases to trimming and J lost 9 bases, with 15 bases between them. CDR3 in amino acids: CASSFAGWLAPQHF. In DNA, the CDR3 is TGTGCCAGCAGCTTCGCCGGCTGGTTAGCGCCCCAGCATTTT.

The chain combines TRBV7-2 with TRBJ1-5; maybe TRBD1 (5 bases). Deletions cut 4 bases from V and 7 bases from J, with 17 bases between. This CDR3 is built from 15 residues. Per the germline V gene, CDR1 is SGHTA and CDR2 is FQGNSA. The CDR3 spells CASSSGDPGGQPQHF. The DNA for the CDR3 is TGTGCCAGCAGCTCGGGGGACCCCGGGGGGCAGCCCCAGCATTTT.

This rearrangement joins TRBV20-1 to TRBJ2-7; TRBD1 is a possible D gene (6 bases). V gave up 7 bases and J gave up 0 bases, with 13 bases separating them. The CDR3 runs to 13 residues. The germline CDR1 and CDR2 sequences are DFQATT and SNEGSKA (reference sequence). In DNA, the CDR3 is TGCAGTGTACGCACGGACAGCTCCTACGAGCAGTACTTC. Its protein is CSVRTDSSYEQYF.

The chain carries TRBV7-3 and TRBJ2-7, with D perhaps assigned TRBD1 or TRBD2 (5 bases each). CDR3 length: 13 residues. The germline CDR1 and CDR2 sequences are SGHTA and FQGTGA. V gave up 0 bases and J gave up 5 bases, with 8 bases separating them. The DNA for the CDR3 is TGTGCCAGCAGCTTAACCGGGGCCCACGAGCAGTACTTC. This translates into CASSLTGAHEQYF.

CDR3 protein: CSVTPPGTGDPGYTF. In nucleotides, the CDR3 is TGCAGCGTTACACCTCCCGGGACAGGGGATCCCGGCTACACCTTC. V and J are TRBV29-1 and TRBJ1-2; the match to TRBD1 covers 10 bases. Germline CDR1 reads SQVTM; CDR2 reads ANQGSEA. V gave up 5 bases and J gave up 8 bases; unmatched junction bases: 14. CDR3 size: 15 residues.

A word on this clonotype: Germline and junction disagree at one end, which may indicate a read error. CDR3 in amino acids: CACREGAQETQYF. For the CDR3, the DNA is TGTGCCTGCAGGGAGGGGGCCCAAGAGACCCAGTACTTC. The chain couples TRBV12-3 or TRBV12-4 to TRBJ2-5; D could derive from TRBD1 or TRBD2 (7 bases each). This CDR3 comprises 13 residues.

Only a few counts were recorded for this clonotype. CDR3 DNA: TGTGCCAGCAGCCTCGACAGGGGGCGGTCACCCCTCCACTTT. Translated, it gives CASSLDRGRSPLHF. The chain couples TRBV11-2 to TRBJ1-6; TRBD1 agrees at 10 bases. The CDR3 consists of 14 residues. V gave up 5 bases and J gave up 10 bases; unmatched junction bases: 5. The germline CDR1 and CDR2 sequences are SGHAT and FQNNGV.

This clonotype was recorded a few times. CDR3 residues: CASSQLGTTEAFF. The CDR3 DNA reads as TGTGCCAGCAGCCAGTTAGGAACCACTGAAGCTTTCTTT. V usage is TRBV3-1 and J usage is TRBJ1-1; D remains ambiguous. This CDR3 has 13 amino acids. Trimming removed 3 bases at V and 4 bases at J, with 9 bases between. Per the germline V gene, CDR1 is LGHDT and CDR2 is YNNKEL (reference sequence).

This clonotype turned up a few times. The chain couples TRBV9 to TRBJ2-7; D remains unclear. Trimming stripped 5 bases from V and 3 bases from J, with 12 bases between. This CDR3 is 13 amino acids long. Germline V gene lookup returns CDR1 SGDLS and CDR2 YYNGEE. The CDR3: CASSGSALYEQYF. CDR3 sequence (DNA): TGTGCCAGCAGTGGTAGTGCCCTCTACGAGCAGTACTTC.

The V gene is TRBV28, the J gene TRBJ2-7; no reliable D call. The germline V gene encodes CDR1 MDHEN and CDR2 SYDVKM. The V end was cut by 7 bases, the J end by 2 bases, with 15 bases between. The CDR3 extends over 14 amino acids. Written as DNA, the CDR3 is TGTGCCAGCAACCTAATTGGGCTAACCTACGAGCAGTACTTC. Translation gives CASNLIGLTYEQYF.

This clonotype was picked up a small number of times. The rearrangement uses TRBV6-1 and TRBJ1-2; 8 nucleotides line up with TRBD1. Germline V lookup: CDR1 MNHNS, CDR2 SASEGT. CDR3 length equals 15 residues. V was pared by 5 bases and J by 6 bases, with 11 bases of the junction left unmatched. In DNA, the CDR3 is TGTGCCAGCAGTCCGCGGACAGGGACGCGGGATGGCTACACCTTC. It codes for CASSPRTGTRDGYTF.

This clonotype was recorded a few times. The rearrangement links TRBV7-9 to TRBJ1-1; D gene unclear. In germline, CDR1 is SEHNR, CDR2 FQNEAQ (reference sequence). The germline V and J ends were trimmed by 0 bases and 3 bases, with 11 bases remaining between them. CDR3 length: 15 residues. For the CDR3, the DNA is TGTGCCAGCAGCTTAGCGATAAGTTACGACACTGAAGCTTTCTTT. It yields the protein CASSLAISYDTEAFF.

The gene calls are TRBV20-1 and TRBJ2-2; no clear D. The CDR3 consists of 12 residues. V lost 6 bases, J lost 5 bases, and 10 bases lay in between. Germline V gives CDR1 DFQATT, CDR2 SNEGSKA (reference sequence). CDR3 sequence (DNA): TGCAGTGCCACCCAGGATACCGGGGAGCTGTTTTTT. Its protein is CSATQDTGELFF.

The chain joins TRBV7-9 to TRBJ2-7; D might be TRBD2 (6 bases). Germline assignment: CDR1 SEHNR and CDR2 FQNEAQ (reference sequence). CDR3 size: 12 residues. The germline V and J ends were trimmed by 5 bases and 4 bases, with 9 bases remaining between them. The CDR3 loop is CASSGGEYEQYF. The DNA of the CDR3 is TGTGCCAGCAGCGGAGGGGAGTACGAGCAGTACTTC. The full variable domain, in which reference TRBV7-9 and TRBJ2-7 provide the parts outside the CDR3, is DTGVSQNPRHKITKRGQNVTFRCDPISEHNRLYWYRQTLGQGPEFLTYFQNEAQLEKSRLLSDRFSAERPKGSFSTLEIQRTEQGDSAMYLCASSGGEYEQYFGPGTRLTVT.

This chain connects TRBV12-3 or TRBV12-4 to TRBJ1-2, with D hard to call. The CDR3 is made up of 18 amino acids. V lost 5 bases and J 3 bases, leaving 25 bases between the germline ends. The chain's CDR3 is CASSERATARPGYYGYTF. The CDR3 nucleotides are TGTGCCAGCAGTGAAAGGGCAACAGCCCGACCCGGGTACTATGGCTACACCTTC.

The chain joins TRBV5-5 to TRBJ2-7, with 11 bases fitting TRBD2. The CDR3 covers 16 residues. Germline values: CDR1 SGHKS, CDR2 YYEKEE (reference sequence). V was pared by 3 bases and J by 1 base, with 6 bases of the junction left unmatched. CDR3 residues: CASSSRGLAVSYEQYF. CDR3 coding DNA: TGTGCCAGCAGCTCCCGGGGACTAGCGGTTTCCTACGAGCAGTACTTC.

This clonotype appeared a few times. CDR3 in amino acids: CSARQIYNSPLHF. The CDR3, as DNA: TGCAGTGCTAGACAGATCTATAATTCACCCCTCCACTTT. The V call is TRBV20-1, the J call TRBJ1-6; D is unclear. V was clipped by 2 bases and J by 3 bases, with 5 bases between them. Germline V CDR1 and CDR2: DFQATT, SNEGSKA (reference sequence). The CDR3 is 13 residues long.

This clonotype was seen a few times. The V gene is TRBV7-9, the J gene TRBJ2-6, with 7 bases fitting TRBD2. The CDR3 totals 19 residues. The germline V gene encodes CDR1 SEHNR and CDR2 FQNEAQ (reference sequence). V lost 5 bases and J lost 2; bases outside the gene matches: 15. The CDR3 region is CASSPGLGVFGPGANVLTF. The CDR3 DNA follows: TGTGCCAGCAGCCCAGGACTAGGGGTTTTCGGACCTGGGGCCAACGTCCTGACTTTC. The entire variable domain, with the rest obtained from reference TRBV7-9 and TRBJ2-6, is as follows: DTGVSQNPRHKITKRGQNVTFRCDPISEHNRLYWYRQTLGQGPEFLTYFQNEAQLEKSRLLSDRFSAERPKGSFSTLEIQRTEQGDSAMYLCASSPGLGVFGPGANVLTFGAGSRLTVL.

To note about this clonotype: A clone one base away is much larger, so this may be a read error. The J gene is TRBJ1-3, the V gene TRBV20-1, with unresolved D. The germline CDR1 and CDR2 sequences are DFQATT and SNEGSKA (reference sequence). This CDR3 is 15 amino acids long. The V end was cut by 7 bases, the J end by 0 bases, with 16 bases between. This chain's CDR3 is CSVTKTANSGNTIYF. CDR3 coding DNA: TGCAGTGTAACGAAGACGGCCAACTCTGGAAACACCATATATTTT.

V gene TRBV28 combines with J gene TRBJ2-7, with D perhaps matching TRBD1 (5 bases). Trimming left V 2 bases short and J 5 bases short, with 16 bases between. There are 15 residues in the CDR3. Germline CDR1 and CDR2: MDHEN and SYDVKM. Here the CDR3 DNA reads TGTGCCAGCAGTTTACCAGGTACCAGGGTCAACGAGCAGTACTTC. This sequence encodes CASSLPGTRVNEQYF.